This is a list of T cell receptor beta chains from one sample in a study of vaccination effects on CD4 cells after COVID-19. Antigens of these TCRs are unknown. Using immunoSEQ multiplex PCR, the repertoire was profiled, and TCRdb retains in-frame clones only, with some absent. This repertoire shows tens of thousands of clones, about 67% found once; its top ten account for about 2%. The sample in question was CD4+ T cells from PBMCs cultured without peptide, obtained after COVID-19 vaccination. These receptors were obtained from a human donor who received a COVID-19 vaccine. CDR3s include the opening cysteine and the closing phenylalanine or tryptophan. D genes are given only for firm matches. Some rows mark clone size as missing; the rest say once, few, many or name a class of expanded clone.

clone_size	j_call	v_call	d_call	cdr3_aa	cdr3_nt
.	TRBJ1-2	TRBV7-8	.	CASSNDRLYGYTF	TGTGCCAGCAGCAATGACAGGCTCTATGGCTACACCTTC
.	TRBJ1-1	TRBV25-1	.	CASSGKRGGLWDTEAFF	TGTGCCAGCAGTGGTAAGAGGGGGGGGCTTTGGGACACTGAAGCTTTCTTT
.	TRBJ1-6	TRBV7-9	.	CASSSGAPGSGSPLHF	TGTGCCAGCAGCTCAGGGGCCCCAGGGTCCGGTTCACCCCTCCACTTT
.	TRBJ2-1	TRBV2	.	CASSDVTSYNEQFF	TGTGCCAGCAGCGACGTGACTTCCTACAATGAGCAGTTCTTC
.	TRBJ2-5	TRBV5-4	.	CASSLDSYQETQYF	TGTGCCAGCAGCCTGGACAGCTACCAAGAGACCCAGTACTTC
.	TRBJ2-5	TRBV7-2	.	CASSPDLFPVETQYF	TGTGCCAGCAGCCCAGACCTCTTTCCCGTGGAGACCCAGTACTTC
once	TRBJ1-2	TRBV6-5	.	CASSQLRDISYGYTF	TGTGCCAGCAGTCAACTCCGGGACATAAGCTATGGCTACACCTTC
.	TRBJ1-4	TRBV29-1	TRBD1	CSVEGGGQGAYEKLFF	TGCAGCGTTGAAGGGGGCGGACAGGGGGCGTACGAAAAACTGTTTTTT
.	TRBJ2-5	TRBV19	.	CASSIGHGETQYF	TGTGCCAGTAGTATTGGACACGGGGAGACCCAGTACTTC
.	TRBJ2-2	TRBV28	TRBD2	CASTPAGGAGELFF	TGTGCCAGCACCCCAGCGGGGGGTGCCGGGGAGCTGTTTTTT
.	TRBJ2-2	TRBV6-5	TRBD1	CASSLYRGGTGELFF	TGTGCCAGCAGTTTATACAGGGGTGGCACCGGGGAGCTGTTTTTT
.	TRBJ2-3	TRBV13	.	CASSLGDRLAGISTDTQYF	TGTGCCAGCAGCTTAGGTGACCGACTGGCAGGGATAAGCACAGATACGCAGTATTTT
.	TRBJ2-1	TRBV5-1	TRBD2	CASSRPSGGTLDEQFF	TGCGCCAGCAGCAGGCCTAGCGGGGGGACTTTAGATGAGCAGTTCTTC
.	TRBJ2-1	TRBV15	.	CATSRVPSNEQFF	TGTGCCACCAGCAGAGTTCCGAGCAATGAGCAGTTCTTC
.	TRBJ2-1	TRBV29-1	TRBD2	CSVAGTSGTYNEQFF	TGCAGCGTCGCCGGGACTAGCGGCACCTACAATGAGCAGTTCTTC
few	TRBJ1-6	TRBV30	.	CAWSVGLSLGSPLHF	TGTGCCTGGAGTGTTGGTCTTTCCCTGGGGTCACCCCTCCACTTT
.	TRBJ1-1	TRBV5-1	TRBD1	CASQTGMNTEAFF	TGCGCCAGCCAGACAGGGATGAACACTGAAGCTTTCTTT
.	TRBJ1-5	TRBV30	.	CAWSGRGTGFGQPQHF	TGTGCCTGGAGTGGAAGGGGGACCGGATTCGGTCAGCCCCAGCATTTT
few	TRBJ2-2	TRBV25-1	TRBD2	CASSRREGRGPNTGELFF	TGTGCCAGCAGCCGAAGGGAGGGAAGGGGACCCAACACCGGGGAGCTGTTTTTT
.	TRBJ1-1	TRBV28	TRBD1	CASRRRTGGYRAFF	TGTGCCAGCAGACGAAGGACAGGGGGGTATAGAGCTTTCTTT
.	TRBJ1-1	TRBV5-8	.	CASPKNLGLESTEAFF	TGTGCCAGCCCGAAGAATTTGGGGTTAGAAAGCACTGAAGCTTTCTTT
few	TRBJ1-2	TRBV4-2	.	CASSQAQTVWGYTF	TGTGCCAGCAGCCAAGCACAGACAGTATGGGGCTACACCTTC
.	TRBJ2-1	TRBV18	.	CASSPLGSSYNEQFF	TGTGCCAGCTCACCACTGGGAAGCTCCTACAATGAGCAGTTCTTC
.	TRBJ2-3	TRBV7-2	.	CASSLAQGDTQYF	TGTGCCAGCAGCTTAGCGCAGGGAGATACGCAGTATTTT
.	TRBJ1-3	TRBV6-1	.	CASSERAGNTIYF	TGTGCCAGCAGTGAGCGGGCCGGAAACACCATATATTTT
.	TRBJ2-3	TRBV7-3	.	CASSFRPGSTDTQYF	TGTGCCAGCAGCTTTCGTCCAGGCTCAACAGATACGCAGTATTTT
.	TRBJ1-1	TRBV4-1	.	CASSQVGDSWVGNTEAFF	TGCGCCAGCAGCCAAGTGGGAGATTCGTGGGTTGGGAACACTGAAGCTTTCTTT
.	TRBJ2-5	TRBV5-5	.	CASSLGFGQGTETQYF	TGTGCCAGCAGCTTGGGATTCGGGCAGGGAACAGAGACCCAGTACTTC
.	TRBJ1-3	TRBV5-1	.	CASRNGTLYGNTIYF	TGCGCCAGCAGAAACGGGACACTATATGGAAACACCATATATTTT
.	TRBJ1-2	TRBV9	.	CASSAKYRALNYGYTF	TGTGCCAGCAGCGCTAAATACAGGGCCCTCAACTATGGCTACACCTTC
.	TRBJ2-1	TRBV15	.	CATSKVSGTYYNEQFF	TGTGCCACCAGCAAAGTTAGCGGAACATACTACAATGAGCAGTTCTTC
.	TRBJ1-4	TRBV12-5	.	CARKGTTNEKLFF	TGTGCTAGAAAGGGTACAACTAATGAAAAACTGTTTTTT
few	TRBJ2-1	TRBV19	TRBD1	CASSMGQPGEQFF	TGTGCCAGTAGTATGGGACAGCCTGGGGAGCAGTTCTTC
.	TRBJ2-5	TRBV19	TRBD2	CASSISSGGGFQETQYF	TGTGCCAGTAGTATAAGTTCGGGCGGGGGTTTCCAAGAGACCCAGTACTTC
.	TRBJ2-2	TRBV30	.	CAAKTRPGELFF	TGTGCCGCAAAAACTAGGCCCGGGGAGCTGTTTTTT
.	TRBJ2-2	TRBV6-5	.	CASIGGTGELFF	TGTGCCAGCATAGGAGGAACCGGGGAGCTGTTTTTT
few	TRBJ1-2	TRBV28	TRBD1	CASSRTGGNGYTF	TGTGCCAGCAGCCGCACAGGGGGAAATGGCTACACCTTC